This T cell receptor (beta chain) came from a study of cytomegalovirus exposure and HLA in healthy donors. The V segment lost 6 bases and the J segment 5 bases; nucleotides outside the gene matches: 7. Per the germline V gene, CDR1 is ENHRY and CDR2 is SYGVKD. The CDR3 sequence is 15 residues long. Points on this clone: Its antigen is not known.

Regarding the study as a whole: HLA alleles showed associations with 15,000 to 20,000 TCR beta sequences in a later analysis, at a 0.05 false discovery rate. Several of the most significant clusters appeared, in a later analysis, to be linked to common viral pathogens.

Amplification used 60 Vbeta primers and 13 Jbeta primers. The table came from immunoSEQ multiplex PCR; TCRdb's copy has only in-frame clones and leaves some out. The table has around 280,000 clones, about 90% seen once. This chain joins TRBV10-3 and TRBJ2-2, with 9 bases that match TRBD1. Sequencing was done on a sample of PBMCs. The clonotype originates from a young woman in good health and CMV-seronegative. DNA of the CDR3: TGTGCCATCAGGTCCGGGACAGGGAGAACCGGGGAGCTGTTTTTT. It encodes CAIRSGTGRTGELFF.